A single sample is the source of the 30 T cell receptor beta chains below, sequenced in a study of T cells in Graves' hyperthyroidism and ophthalmopathy. There were TCR beta CDR3 regions amplified from RNA transcripts. The study used the HTBI primer set for a first-round RT-PCR of the TCR CDR3. Via MiXCR, TCRdb re-called the multiplex PCR reads, giving one row per CDR3 protein. The sample contains 200,000 to 300,000 distinct CDR3 sequences, over 20% of which appear only once. The sequenced sample consisted of blood. Receptors were obtained from a woman in her 40s with Graves' ophthalmopathy.

This clonotype was detected many times. J is TRBJ1-5 and V is TRBV7-2, with D perhaps TRBD1 (6 bases). Trimming shortened V by 3 bases and J by 7 bases, and 7 bases separated the two germline ends. There are 12 residues in the CDR3. Germline CDR1 reads SGHTA; CDR2 reads FQGNSA. Written as DNA, the CDR3 is TGTGCCAGCAGCTTTAGGGGGCAGCCCCAGCATTTT. Amino acids: CASSFRGQPQHF.

Only a few counts were recorded for this clonotype. This chain links TRBV12-3 or TRBV12-4 with TRBJ2-7; D not resolved. The V end lost 5 bases, the J end lost 4 bases, and 18 bases lay between the germline ends. CDR3 length equals 15 residues. The CDR3 DNA sequence: TGTGCCAGCAGTCCCCCAGACATCTACGGGTACGAGCAGTACTTC. This encodes CASSPPDIYGYEQYF.

This clonotype was counted at least ten times. V and J are TRBV28 and TRBJ2-5, with 11 bases lining up with TRBD1. The germline gives CDR1 MDHEN, CDR2 SYDVKM. The CDR3 sequence is 16 residues long. V shed 6 bases and J 5 bases; nucleotides not matched to a gene: 11. The chain's CDR3 is CASRPRDRGSRETQYF. CDR3 nucleotides: TGTGCCAGCAGACCCCGGGACAGGGGGAGTAGGGAGACCCAGTACTTC.

This clonotype was counted many times. The chain joins TRBV28 to TRBJ2-7; no clear D. V lost 6 bases to trimming and J lost 8 bases, with 11 bases between them. The CDR3 runs to 11 residues. Germline CDR1 is MDHEN and CDR2 is SYDVKM. Here the CDR3 reads CASSYRAQQYF. In DNA, the CDR3 is TGTGCCAGCAGCTACCGGGCCCAGCAGTACTTC.

This clonotype was detected only a few times. The chain combines TRBV6-2 or TRBV6-3 with TRBJ2-4; D not resolved. Germline CDR1 reads MNHEY; CDR2 reads SVGEGT. V was pared by 2 bases and J by 0 bases, with 11 bases between. The CDR3 consists of 16 residues. The CDR3 bases are TGTGCCAGCAGTTACGGTCTGGTCCTAGCCAAAAACATTCAGTACTTC. It is translated as CASSYGLVLAKNIQYF.

In this sample, this clonotype turned up many times. The rearrangement uses TRBV6-5 and TRBJ1-5, with no clear D. The V gene lost 2 bases and the J gene lost 0 bases, with 11 bases spanning the gap. The CDR3 spans 16 residues. Germline CDR1 MNHEY, CDR2 SVGAGI. This CDR3 is CASSYGRPYSNQPQHF. CDR3 DNA: TGTGCCAGCAGTTACGGCAGGCCGTATAGCAATCAGCCCCAGCATTTT.

This clonotype has at least ten counts. This chain links TRBV5-1 with TRBJ2-7; a weak D match, TRBD1 (5 bases). The CDR3 contains 14 residues. Trimming left V 0 bases short and J 2 bases short, with 9 bases between. Per germline, CDR1 SGHRS and CDR2 YFSETQ. The CDR3 DNA sequence: TGCGCCAGCAGCTTGGCCGGCAGGGCCTACGAGCAGTACTTC. This translates into CASSLAGRAYEQYF. The full variable domain, rest sourced from reference TRBV5-1 and TRBJ2-7, is KAGVTQTPRYLIKTRGQQVTLSCSPISGHRSVSWYQQTPGQGLQFLFEYFSETQRNKGNFPGRFSGRQFSNSRSEMNVSTLELGDSALYLCASSLAGRAYEQYFGPGTRLTVT.

This clonotype was detected many times. The chain employs TRBV6-1 and TRBJ2-2, with D uncertain. Looked up from germline, CDR1 is MNHNS and CDR2 is SASEGT. Trimming removed 6 bases from V and 6 bases from J, with 11 bases in between. The CDR3 runs 13 residues. This CDR3 reads CASSSFGPGELFF. The CDR3 coding sequence is TGTGCCAGCAGCTCCTTTGGGCCCGGGGAGCTGTTTTTT.

The chain couples TRBV12-3 or TRBV12-4 to TRBJ2-5; a possible D gene is TRBD1 (5 bases). V gave up 3 bases and J gave up 4 bases, with 9 bases separating them. This CDR3 comprises 13 residues. The CDR3 DNA is TGTGCCAGCAGTTTTACGCAGGGAGAGACCCAGTACTTC. Its translation: CASSFTQGETQYF.

V and J are TRBV6-5 and TRBJ2-5; D unclear. CDR1 is MNHEY, CDR2 SVGAGI, per germline. The CDR3 totals 14 residues. Trimming took off 3 bases at V and 0 bases at J, with 8 bases between the two ends. The CDR3 region is CASSYWGDQETQYF. DNA for the CDR3: TGTGCCAGCAGTTATTGGGGTGACCAAGAGACCCAGTACTTC.

This clonotype was found many times. The gene calls are TRBV6-1 and TRBJ2-7; 7 bases are shared with TRBD2. The CDR3 contains 13 residues. Germline assignment: CDR1 MNHNS and CDR2 SASEGT. The trim removed 4 bases at V and 6 bases at J, leaving 6 bases unmatched. In DNA form, the CDR3 reads TGTGCCAGCAGTGTCGAGCGGGACGGCGAGCAGTACTTC. As protein: CASSVERDGEQYF.

This clonotype appeared a few times. The J gene is TRBJ2-2, the V gene TRBV6-1, with D maybe TRBD2 (5 bases). There are 12 residues in the CDR3. With 9 bases removed from V and 8 bases from J, the gap between germline ends came to 13 bases. Germline CDR1 MNHNS, CDR2 SASEGT. The CDR3 reads CASSQTGGELFF. The DNA of the CDR3 is TGTGCCAGTTCACAAACGGGGGGGGAGCTGTTTTTT.

The gene calls are TRBV28 and TRBJ2-4; D may correspond to TRBD1 or TRBD2 (5 bases each). Germline CDR1 and CDR2: MDHEN and SYDVKM. V lost 2 bases to trimming and J lost 2 bases, with 10 bases between them. The CDR3 has 15 amino acids. This CDR3 is CASSLMGVSKNIQYF. The CDR3 region has the DNA TGTGCCAGCAGTTTAATGGGGGTATCCAAAAACATTCAGTACTTC.

This clonotype has a count of ten or more. This rearrangement joins TRBV7-3 to TRBJ2-6; D remains ambiguous. Trimming took 5 bases from V and 0 from J, leaving 11 bases between them. Germline CDR1 SGHTA, CDR2 FQGTGA. The CDR3 extends over 16 amino acids. CDR3 loop: CASSLRESSGANVLTF. DNA for the CDR3: TGTGCCAGCAGCCTGCGAGAATCCTCTGGGGCCAACGTCCTGACTTTC.

This clonotype has ten or more counts. The V and J genes are TRBV7-2 and TRBJ1-5; D is perhaps TRBD1 (6 bases). Trimming left V 5 bases short and J 4 bases short, with 12 bases between. The CDR3 consists of 14 residues. Germline V CDR1 and CDR2: SGHTA, FQGNSA. The CDR3 bases are TGTGCCAGCAGCCGCGGGACACCGAATCAGCCCCAGCATTTT. Translating it yields CASSRGTPNQPQHF.

This clonotype was seen many times. V usage is TRBV18 and J usage is TRBJ1-1; D is unresolved. CDR1 is KGHSH and CDR2 is LQKENI in the germline V gene. V was pared by 0 bases and J by 0 bases, with 8 bases between. The CDR3 loop spans 15 amino acids. CDR3 loop: CASSPPGRLNTEAFF. The CDR3 DNA follows: TGTGCCAGCTCACCACCGGGGAGATTGAACACTGAAGCTTTCTTT.

This clonotype was observed many times. The chain recombines TRBV30 with TRBJ1-2; no firm D call. The CDR3 is 17 residues long. Germline V gene lookup returns CDR1 GTSNPN and CDR2 SVGIG (reference sequence). The V gene lost 7 bases and the J gene lost 0 bases, with 24 bases spanning the gap. CDR3 residues: CASLSAVEVSANYGYTF. The CDR3 DNA reads as TGTGCCTCCCTGTCAGCCGTGGAGGTGTCGGCTAACTATGGCTACACCTTC.

V and J are TRBV6-2 or TRBV6-3 and TRBJ2-7; 8 nucleotides match TRBD2. This CDR3 spans 14 amino acids. CDR1 MNHEY and CDR2 SVGEGT come from the germline V gene. The trim removed 8 bases at V and 0 bases at J, leaving 6 bases unmatched. CDR3 sequence (DNA): TGTGCCAGCTTTCGCGGGGGGAGCTCCTACGAGCAGTACTTC. This encodes CASFRGGSSYEQYF.

In its sample, this clonotype was seen many times. The chain employs TRBV19 and TRBJ2-2; tentative D call: TRBD2 (5 bases). Trimming removed 7 bases from V and 7 bases from J, with 13 bases in between. The CDR3 sequence is 13 residues long. Germline V gives CDR1 LNHDA, CDR2 SQIVND (reference sequence). The CDR3 loop is CASNLARGGELFF. The CDR3 DNA follows: TGTGCCAGTAATTTAGCGAGAGGCGGGGAGCTGTTTTTT.

This clonotype was seen at least ten times. This chain links TRBV28 with TRBJ2-2; unclear D gene. CDR1 is MDHEN and CDR2 is SYDVKM in the germline V gene. The CDR3 loop spans 14 amino acids. The V gene lost 6 bases and the J gene lost 6 bases, with 14 bases spanning the gap. CDR3 amino acids: CASRPFGFAGELFF. As DNA, the CDR3 is TGTGCCAGCAGGCCCTTCGGTTTTGCCGGGGAGCTGTTTTTT. Variable domain in full (rest from reference TRBV28 and TRBJ2-2): DVKVTQSSRYLVKRTGEKVFLECVQDMDHENMFWYRQDPGLGLRLIYFSYDVKMKEKGDIPEGYSVSREKKERFSLILESASTNQTSMYLCASRPFGFAGELFFGEGSRLTVL.

Ten or more counts support this clonotype. The chain recombines TRBV6-2 or TRBV6-3 with TRBJ2-7; 8 bases are a match to TRBD1. Trimming took 3 bases from V and 3 from J; bases not matched to a gene: 1. CDR3 length equals 13 residues. CDR1 and CDR2 from the germline V gene are MNHEY and SVGEGT. CDR3 region: CASSYDRGYEQYF. In nucleotides, the CDR3 is TGTGCCAGCAGTTATGACAGGGGCTACGAGCAGTACTTC.

This clonotype was picked up many times. V gene TRBV12-3 or TRBV12-4 combines with J gene TRBJ1-1; 8 nucleotides align to TRBD1. V was clipped by 8 bases and J by 0 bases; unmatched bases: 5. This CDR3 has 14 residues. The CDR3 spells CASGPGQVNTEAFF. CDR3 sequence (DNA): TGTGCCAGCGGACCGGGACAGGTGAACACTGAAGCTTTCTTT.

The table lists this clonotype with many counts. This chain links TRBV4-1 with TRBJ2-7; the D gene is possibly TRBD1 (5 bases). V was trimmed by 1 base and J by 5 bases, leaving 15 bases between them. Germline V lookup: CDR1 MGHRA, CDR2 YSYEKL. This CDR3 has 15 residues. The CDR3 protein is CASSQAGKRGHEQYF. The CDR3, as DNA: TGCGCCAGCAGCCAAGCGGGCAAAAGGGGCCACGAGCAGTACTTC.

The V gene is TRBV27, the J gene TRBJ2-5; a possible D gene is TRBD1 (6 bases). Germline CDR1 is MNHEY and CDR2 is SMNVEV (reference sequence). V lost 2 bases and J 1 base, leaving 8 bases between the germline ends. The CDR3 contains 14 residues. The CDR3 reads CASSLRGFQETQYF. The DNA of the CDR3 is TGTGCCAGCAGTTTAAGGGGGTTCCAAGAGACCCAGTACTTC.

This clonotype was observed at least ten times. The chain is built from TRBV7-2 and TRBJ2-3, with TRBD2 identical over 7 bases. Germline CDR1 SGHTA, CDR2 FQGNSA. Losses at the gene ends were 2 bases for V and 5 bases for J; bases not matched to a gene: 4. The CDR3 extends over 14 amino acids. The CDR3: CASSLLAVQDTQYF. The DNA of the CDR3 is TGTGCCAGCAGCTTACTAGCGGTGCAAGATACGCAGTATTTT. Together with reference TRBV7-2 and TRBJ2-3, the CDR3 gives the full variable domain: GAGVSQSPSNKVTEKGKDVELRCDPISGHTALYWYRQSLGQGLEFLIYFQGNSAPDKSGLPSDRFSAERTGGSVSTLTIQRTQQEDSAVYLCASSLLAVQDTQYFGPGTRLTVL.

A remark on this clonotype: Sequence at one end of the junction differs from germline and may be a read error. The chain carries TRBV5-1 and TRBJ2-7; D may be TRBD2 (6 bases). Germline V gene lookup returns CDR1 SGHRS and CDR2 YFSETQ. This CDR3 contains 11 residues. CDR3 in amino acids: CANAGGYEQSF. The DNA for the CDR3 is TGCGCCAACGCCGGGGGATACGAGCAGTCCTTC.

In this sample, this clonotype turned up many times. The genes are TRBV6-1 and TRBJ2-7; 11 bases align to TRBD1. CDR3 size: 15 residues. The junction had 10 bases not matched to a gene; V was cut back by 7 bases and J by 5 bases. Germline V gene sequence: CDR1 MNHNS, CDR2 SASEGT. CDR3 residues: CASKGPGTGGNEQYF. The CDR3 nucleotides are TGTGCCAGCAAGGGGCCGGGGACAGGGGGGAACGAGCAGTACTTC.

This clonotype was found many times. The rearrangement joins TRBV10-3 to TRBJ2-5, with 11 bases lining up with TRBD2. Trimming at V came to 7 bases and at J to 2 bases, leaving 3 bases not matched to a gene. Per the germline V gene, CDR1 is ENHRY and CDR2 is SYGVKD. The CDR3 totals 14 residues. The CDR3 DNA reads as TGTGCCATCAAGTCTAGCGGGGGGCAAGAGACCCAGTACTTC. Its protein product is CAIKSSGGQETQYF.

This clonotype occurred many times. This chain links TRBV28 with TRBJ1-3, with 7 bases aligning to TRBD1. The CDR3 totals 12 residues. With 10 bases clipped from V and 5 bases from J, the junction kept 5 bases outside the gene matches. Germline V gene sequence: CDR1 MDHEN, CDR2 SYDVKM. CDR3 sequence (DNA): TGTGCCACCCAACAGGGGAGAAACACCATATATTTT. Its translation is CATQQGRNTIYF. The whole variable domain, remainder taken from reference TRBV28 and TRBJ1-3, is DVKVTQSSRYLVKRTGEKVFLECVQDMDHENMFWYRQDPGLGLRLIYFSYDVKMKEKGDIPEGYSVSREKKERFSLILESASTNQTSMYLCATQQGRNTIYFGEGSWLTVV.

This clonotype was counted many times. J is TRBJ2-7 and V is TRBV28; 10 bases align to TRBD2. J lost 0 bases, V lost 7 bases, and 18 bases had no gene match. This CDR3 is 19 amino acids long. Germline V gene data show CDR1 as MDHEN and CDR2 as SYDVKM. The CDR3 DNA reads TGTGCCAGCAAGGCAGGGGGTTGGCTAGCGGGGGTTTTCTCCTACGAGCAGTACTTC. Its translation: CASKAGGWLAGVFSYEQYF.